The clone carrying this T cell receptor beta chain has only a few counts. Its antigen is unidentified. The record originates from a study of beta chain features in type 1 diabetes. Study-level background: Sorted cells, roughly 98,000,000 in number, were examined across all samples.

The isolated RNA, all of it, was reverse transcribed, so expressed TCRB transcripts were what got sequenced. Some clones are missing from TCRdb's copy, which holds only in-frame ones; the method was immunoSEQ multiplex PCR. The table includes more than 300,000 clones, 10% to 15% detected once. Study observations and caveats: Across patients, naive, central memory and Treg TCRB repertoires exhibited apparently greater similarity than was observed across healthy donors. Type 1 diabetes patients had TCRB CDR3s that were shorter (moderately but significantly so) in all four CD4+ subsets. Cells with high TCR expression could be over-represented by cDNA sequencing. VDJ junctions from patients with type 1 diabetes contained fewer insertions and more deletions.

V was shortened by 6 bases and J by 1 base, with 8 bases between the two germline ends. Germline CDR1 is MGHDK and CDR2 is SYGVNS. The CDR3 contains 13 residues. This clonotype was obtained from a woman aged 18-29 years with type 1 diabetes. V is TRBV25-1 and J is TRBJ2-3; the D is unclear. Specimen: naive CD4+ T cells from blood. DNA for the CDR3: TGTGCCAGCAGGGTGGCCGGCACAGATACGCAGTATTTT. Amino acids: CASRVAGTDTQYF.